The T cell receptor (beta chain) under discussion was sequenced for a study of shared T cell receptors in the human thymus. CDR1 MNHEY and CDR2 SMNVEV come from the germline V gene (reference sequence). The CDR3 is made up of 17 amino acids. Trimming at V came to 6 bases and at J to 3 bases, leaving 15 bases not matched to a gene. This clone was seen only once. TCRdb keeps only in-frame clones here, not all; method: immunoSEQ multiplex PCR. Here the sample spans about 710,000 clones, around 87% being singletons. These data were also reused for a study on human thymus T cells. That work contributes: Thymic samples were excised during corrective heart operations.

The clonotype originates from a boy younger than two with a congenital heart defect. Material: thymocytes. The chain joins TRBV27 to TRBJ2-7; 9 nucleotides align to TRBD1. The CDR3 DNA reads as TGTGCCAGCAGGACAGGGGGGTTGGTGCAGGATTACTACGAGCAGTACTTC. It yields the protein CASRTGGLVQDYYEQYF.